The clone carrying this T cell receptor beta chain was detected only once. This sample also contains other DNA sequences that code for the same CDR3. Clones were read by immunoSEQ multiplex PCR, and TCRdb kept only the in-frame ones, dropping some. The sample has about 370,000 clones; roughly 90% are singletons. The V gene's germline CDR1 is SGHRS and CDR2 YFSETQ. The CDR3 length is 14 residues. V lost 2 bases and J lost 4; bases outside the gene matches: 1. This specimen comes from a study of blood T cell repertoires in COVID-19. This receptor was identified in a woman aged 30 to 39 with COVID-19, enrolled during active disease. The source material was peripheral blood. The rearrangement joins TRBV5-1 to TRBJ2-3; 10 nucleotides line up with TRBD1. CDR3 DNA sequence: TGCGCCAGCAGCTTTGGACAGGGGGCAGATACGCAGTATTTT. Residues: CASSFGQGADTQYF.